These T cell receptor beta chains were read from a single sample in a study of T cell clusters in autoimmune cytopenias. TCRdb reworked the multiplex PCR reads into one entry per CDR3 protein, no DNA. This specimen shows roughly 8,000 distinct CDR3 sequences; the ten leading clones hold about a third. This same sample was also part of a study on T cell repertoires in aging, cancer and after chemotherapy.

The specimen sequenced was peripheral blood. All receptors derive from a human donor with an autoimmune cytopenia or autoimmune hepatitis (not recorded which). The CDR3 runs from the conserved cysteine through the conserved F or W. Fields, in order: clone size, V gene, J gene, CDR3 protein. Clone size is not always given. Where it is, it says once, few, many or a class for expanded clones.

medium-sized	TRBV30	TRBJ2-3	CAWTSGNTDTQYF
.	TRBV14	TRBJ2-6	CASSRLNDPGANVLTF
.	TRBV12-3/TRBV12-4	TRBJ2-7	CASSPRTGGTYEQHF
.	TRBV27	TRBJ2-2	CASWDRGNTGELFF
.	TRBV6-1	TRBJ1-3	CASSVRDRGSKTIYF
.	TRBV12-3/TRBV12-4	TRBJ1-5	CASSPTGENQPQHF
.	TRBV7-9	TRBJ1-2	CASGWTDGYTF
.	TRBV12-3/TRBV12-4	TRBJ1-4	CASSPGQGASVEKLFF
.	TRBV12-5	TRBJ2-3	CASGGPADTQYF
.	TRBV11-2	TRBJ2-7	CASSLAQGATYEQYF
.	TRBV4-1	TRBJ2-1	CASSQDTTGVQFF
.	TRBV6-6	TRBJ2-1	CASSYSQTGVASGRSSYNEQFF
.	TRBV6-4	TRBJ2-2	CASSDGLAGVGGELFF
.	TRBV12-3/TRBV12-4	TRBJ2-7	CASTGIHEQYF
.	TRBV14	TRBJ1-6	CASSLGQDGSPLHF
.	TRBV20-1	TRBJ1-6	CSAKAGTVNSPLHF
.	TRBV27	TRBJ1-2	CASSLGGVRTYSYGYTF
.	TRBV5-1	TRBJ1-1	CASSLGSANTEAFF
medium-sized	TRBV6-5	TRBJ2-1	CASSRTSGRVARGVNEQFF
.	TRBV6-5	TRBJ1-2	CASSNGGLWGYTF
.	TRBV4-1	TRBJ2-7	CASSQDPLAAYAEYF
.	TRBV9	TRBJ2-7	CASSVEGLSSYEQYF
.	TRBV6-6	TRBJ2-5	CASSLGTSGSLRSETQYF
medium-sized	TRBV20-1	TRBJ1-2	CSASDAGGYTF
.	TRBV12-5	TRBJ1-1	CASGSQGVTEAFF
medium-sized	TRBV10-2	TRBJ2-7	CASSESAGAGYEQYF
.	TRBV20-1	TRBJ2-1	CSAMGPANEQFF
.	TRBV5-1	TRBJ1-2	CASRPVDRPYGYTF
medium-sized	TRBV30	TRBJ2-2	CALTRLNTGELFF
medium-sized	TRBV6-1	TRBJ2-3	CASSEQGADTQYF
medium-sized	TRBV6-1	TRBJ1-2	CASRYRTNYGYTF
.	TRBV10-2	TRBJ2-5	CASSKGQGLTQYF
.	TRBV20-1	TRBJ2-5	CSASGGGKGETQYF